The rows below give T cell receptor beta chains drawn from one sample of a study of blood T cell repertoires in COVID-19. The repertoire was sequenced with immunoSEQ multiplex PCR; TCRdb's copy has only in-frame clones and lacks some. This sample has a few hundred thousand clones, with about 82% found just once. Sequencing was done on a sample of peripheral blood. These receptors were taken from a woman between 50 and 59 years old with active or convalescent COVID-19. Each CDR3 is given with its conserved first and last residue. A D gene is named only where the DNA matches it firmly. Clone size is given for some rows only: seen once, a few or many times, or a class if the clone is expanded.

j_call,clone_size,v_call,d_call,cdr3_nt,cdr3_aa
TRBJ1-2,-,TRBV5-1,TRBD1,TGCGCCAGCAGCCAGGACAGGGGCTATGGCTACACCTTC,CASSQDRGYGYTF
TRBJ2-3,-,TRBV18,TRBD2,TGTGCCAGCTCACCACGGACTAGCGGGAGACGGGGGCGTGGAGATACGCAGTATTTT,CASSPRTSGRRGRGDTQYF
TRBJ2-5,-,TRBV15,TRBD2,TGTGCCACCAGCAGGGGGGGAGGGGAGACCCAGTACTTC,CATSRGGGETQYF
TRBJ1-1,once,TRBV5-1,TRBD1,TGCGCCAGCAGCATACAGGGGTGGAGGTACACTGAAGCTTTCTTT,CASSIQGWRYTEAFF
TRBJ1-1,-,TRBV29-1,-,TGCAGCGTTCTAATCCGTCGACAGGCTCACACTGAAGCTTTCTTT,CSVLIRRQAHTEAFF
TRBJ2-2,-,TRBV29-1,TRBD2,TGCAGCGCTACGGGACTAGCGACCGGGGAGCTGTTTTTT,CSATGLATGELFF
TRBJ1-6,once,TRBV30,TRBD1,TGTGCCTGGAGTGAAGACAGGGGATATTCACCCCTCCACTTT,CAWSEDRGYSPLHF
TRBJ2-5,-,TRBV5-4,-,TGTGCCAGCAGCGGAACGGGAAGTAGCTTTGAGACCCAGTACTTC,CASSGTGSSFETQYF
TRBJ1-5,-,TRBV7-2,-,TGTGCCAGCAGCTTAGTAGAGATAGGCAATCAGCCCCAGCATTTT,CASSLVEIGNQPQHF
TRBJ1-2,-,TRBV5-6,-,TGTGCCAGCAGCTTGGATCTCTACAGGGCTAACTATGGCTACACCTTC,CASSLDLYRANYGYTF
TRBJ1-1,-,TRBV2,-,TGTGCCAGCAAGGATCAGGCTAACACTGAAGCTTTCTTT,CASKDQANTEAFF
TRBJ2-7,-,TRBV28,TRBD1,TGTGCCAGCAGTTTGGACAGGGGCAAGCAGTACTTC,CASSLDRGKQYF
TRBJ2-2,-,TRBV27,TRBD2,TGTGCCAGCAGTGGACTGGGACTAGCAAACCCCGGGGAGCTGTTTTTT,CASSGLGLANPGELFF
TRBJ2-2,few,TRBV29-1,-,TGCAGCGTTGAAGAAGGGGACACCCCGACCGGGGAGCTGTTTTTT,CSVEEGDTPTGELFF
TRBJ1-6,-,TRBV7-5,-,TGTGTCAGAAACACCTGGCCGGGACAGCGTTATAATTCACCCCTCCACTTT,CVRNTWPGQRYNSPLHF
TRBJ2-3,-,TRBV5-1,TRBD2,TGCGCCTCCAGCCCGGCAGCTAGCGGTATAGATACGCAGTATTTT,CASSPAASGIDTQYF
TRBJ1-5,-,TRBV10-2,TRBD1,TGCGCCAGCAGTGAGGGGACAGGTAATGCGCCCCAGCATTTT,CASSEGTGNAPQHF
TRBJ1-2,-,TRBV30,TRBD1,TGTGCCTGGAGGGGGGACAGGCTGACCTTTGACTATGGCTACACCTTC,CAWRGDRLTFDYGYTF
TRBJ1-5,-,TRBV28,TRBD1,TGTGCCAGCAGCTCCCCGGGACAGGGATTCAATCAGCCCCAGCATTTT,CASSSPGQGFNQPQHF
TRBJ1-2,-,TRBV4-2,TRBD1,TGTGCCAGCAGCCAAGATCGGGACAGTTCCTATGGCTACACCTTC,CASSQDRDSSYGYTF
TRBJ2-3,-,TRBV29-1,TRBD2,TGCAGCGTTGAAGATATTGCGGGAGGGGATACGCAGTATTTT,CSVEDIAGGDTQYF
TRBJ2-7,-,TRBV11-3,-,TGTGCCAGCAGCGCAGCAGGGGCCCCCTCTGAGCAGTACTTC,CASSAAGAPSEQYF